The text below deals with one T cell receptor beta chain. This specimen comes from a study of T cell responses to AZD1222 COVID-19 vaccine. The V end was cut by 5 bases, the J end by 2 bases, with 10 bases between. CDR1 and CDR2 from the germline V gene are SGHTA and FQGNSA. This CDR3 has 14 residues. This table comes from immunoSEQ multiplex PCR, and its TCRdb copy is limited to in-frame clones, with some not included. This sample yields 100,000 to 120,000 clones, of which about 94% are seen a single time; approximately 2.9% belongs to the top ten. The rearrangement links TRBV7-2 to TRBJ1-5; D is uncertain. The origin of this receptor is an adult who received the AZD1222 COVID-19 vaccine. The sample was peripheral blood, taken 28 days after the second AZD1222 dose. The DNA of the CDR3 is TGTGCCAGCAGCCAGCAGAAGGGCAATCAGCCCCAGCATTTT. Translating it yields CASSQQKGNQPQHF.